This TCR beta chain was recovered during a study of molecular identifiers for immune sequencing clone quantification. On this clonotype itself: A much bigger clone sits one base away, suggesting this may be a read error.

TCRdb re-derived calls from the PCR reads in MiXCR, one entry per CDR3 protein. The table lists 490,000 or so distinct CDR3 sequences, approximately 25% of them singletons. Germline CDR1 SGHTA, CDR2 FQGNSA. Germline trimming cut 5 bases from V and 3 bases from J; bases unmatched to any gene: 6. The CDR3 is made up of 16 amino acids. Sequencing input: naive CD8+ T cells from blood, with Jurkat cell RNA spiked in. The subset: FACS-sorted CD8+CD4-CCR7+CD45RA+ naive T cells. The clonotype originates from a human donor in good health. Some libraries in this study had Jurkat cell RNA spiked in. The chain carries TRBV7-2 and TRBJ1-4; TRBD1 matches 10 bases. The CDR3 loop reads CASSPGTGAANEKLFF. The DNA of the CDR3 is TGTGCCAGCAGCCCCGGGACAGGGGCAGCTAATGAAAAACTGTTTTTT.